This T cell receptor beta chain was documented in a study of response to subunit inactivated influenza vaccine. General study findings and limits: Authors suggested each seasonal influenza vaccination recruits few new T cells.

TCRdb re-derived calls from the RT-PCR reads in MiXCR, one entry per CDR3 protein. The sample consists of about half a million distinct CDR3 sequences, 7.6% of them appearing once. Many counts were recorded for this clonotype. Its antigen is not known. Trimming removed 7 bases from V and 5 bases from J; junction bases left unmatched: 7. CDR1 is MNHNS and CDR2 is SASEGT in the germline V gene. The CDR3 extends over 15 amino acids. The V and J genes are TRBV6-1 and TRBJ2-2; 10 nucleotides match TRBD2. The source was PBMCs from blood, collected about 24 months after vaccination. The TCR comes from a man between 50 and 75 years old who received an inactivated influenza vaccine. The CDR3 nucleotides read TGTGCCAGCATGCCCAGCGGGGGGGGAACCGGGGAGCTGTTTTTT. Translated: CASMPSGGGTGELFF.